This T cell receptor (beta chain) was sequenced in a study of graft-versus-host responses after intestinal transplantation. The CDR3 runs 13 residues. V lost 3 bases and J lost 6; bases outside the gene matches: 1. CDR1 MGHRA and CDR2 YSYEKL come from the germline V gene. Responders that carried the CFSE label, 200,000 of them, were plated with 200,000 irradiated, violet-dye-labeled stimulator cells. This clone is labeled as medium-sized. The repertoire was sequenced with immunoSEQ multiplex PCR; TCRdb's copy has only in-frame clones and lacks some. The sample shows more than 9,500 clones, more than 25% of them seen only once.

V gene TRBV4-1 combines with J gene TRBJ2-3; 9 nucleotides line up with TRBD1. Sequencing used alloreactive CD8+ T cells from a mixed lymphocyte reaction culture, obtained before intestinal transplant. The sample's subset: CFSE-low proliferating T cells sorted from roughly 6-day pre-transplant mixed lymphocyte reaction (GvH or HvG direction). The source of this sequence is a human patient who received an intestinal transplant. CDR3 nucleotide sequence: TGCGCCAGCAGCCAGGGGACAGGGGATACGCAGTATTTT. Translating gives CASSQGTGDTQYF.